The 30 T cell receptor beta chains below all came from one sample that was sequenced in a study of early T cells in non-severe SARS-CoV-2 infection. TCRdb recomputed calls from the 5' RACE reads with MiXCR, one row per CDR3 protein. The sample includes approximately 37,000 distinct CDR3 sequences, approximately 5.1% of them seen just once. The input for sequencing was whole blood, taken at baseline. These receptor sequences come from an adult who was a healthcare worker with PCR-confirmed SARS-CoV-2 infection or an uninfected control (not recorded which).

This clonotype was recorded at least ten times. The V and J genes are TRBV5-6 and TRBJ1-1, with 7 bases that match TRBD1. CDR1 and CDR2 (germline): SGHDT, YYEEEE. Trimming cost V 0 bases and J 0 bases; bases outside gene matches: 5. The CDR3 has 16 amino acids. The CDR3 sequence is CASSLEQGGLNTEAFF. As DNA, the CDR3 is TGTGCCAGCAGCTTGGAGCAGGGGGGTCTGAACACTGAAGCTTTCTTT.

This clonotype occurred many times. The gene calls are TRBV30 and TRBJ2-7, with 8 bases matching TRBD1. With 0 bases clipped from V and 3 bases from J, the junction kept 7 bases outside the gene matches. This CDR3 contains 15 residues. Per the germline V gene, CDR1 is GTSNPN and CDR2 is SVGIG (reference sequence). The CDR3 spells CAWSVLGTGFYEQYF. The CDR3 nucleotides are TGTGCCTGGAGTGTACTGGGGACAGGTTTCTACGAGCAGTACTTC.

The chain carries TRBV29-1 and TRBJ1-1, with D tentatively TRBD1 (6 bases). This CDR3 has 14 residues. V was clipped by 5 bases and J by 4 bases, with 17 bases between them. Germline V gives CDR1 SQVTM, CDR2 ANQGSEA. The CDR3 DNA follows: TGCAGCGTTAGACGGGACCTCAGGGGCACTGAAGCTTTCTTT. This translates into CSVRRDLRGTEAFF.

This clonotype was seen many times. V is TRBV11-2 and J is TRBJ2-3; TRBD2 agrees at 9 bases. The CDR3 is made up of 17 amino acids. Germline lookup yields CDR1 SGHAT and CDR2 FQNNGV. Losses at the gene ends were 2 bases for V and 4 bases for J; bases not matched to a gene: 10. CDR3 DNA sequence: TGTGCCAGCAGCTTATGGGGCCTAGCGGGAATCTCAGATACGCAGTATTTT. Translating it yields CASSLWGLAGISDTQYF.

V and J are TRBV18 and TRBJ2-7; the D gene could be TRBD1 or TRBD2 (5 bases each). Germline assignment: CDR1 KGHSH and CDR2 LQKENI. This CDR3 is 12 amino acids long. Trimming took off 4 bases at V and 5 bases at J, with 9 bases between the two ends. CDR3 protein: CASSQGSDEQYF. In DNA form, the CDR3 reads TGTGCCAGCTCACAGGGGAGCGACGAGCAGTACTTC.

Ten or more counts support this clonotype. The rearrangement uses TRBV6-2 or TRBV6-3 and TRBJ2-1, with D possibly TRBD2 on 6 matching bases. V dropped 6 bases and J dropped 4 bases, with 16 bases sitting between them. The germline V gene has CDR1 MNHEY and CDR2 SVGEGT. This CDR3 has 15 amino acids. CDR3 amino acids: CASRLGGLSYNEQFF. In DNA form, the CDR3 reads TGTGCCAGCAGGCTAGGCGGACTATCGTACAATGAGCAGTTCTTC.

This clonotype was detected ten times or more. The CDR3 nucleotides read TGTGCCAGCAGTTACAGGCAGATGAATTCACCCCTCCACTTT. This gives the protein CASSYRQMNSPLHF. The chain recombines TRBV6-5 with TRBJ1-6; D not resolved. The CDR3 totals 14 residues. CDR1 and CDR2 (germline): MNHEY, SVGAGI. Trimming shortened V by 2 bases and J by 7 bases, and 9 bases separated the two germline ends.

This clonotype was counted many times. The CDR3 loop is CASSFPGTAPREETQYF. CDR3 sequence (DNA): TGTGCCAGCAGTTTCCCCGGGACCGCACCGAGAGAAGAGACCCAGTACTTC. The J gene is TRBJ2-5, the V gene TRBV28; possibly TRBD1 or TRBD2 for D (5 bases each). V was clipped by 3 bases and J by 3 bases, with 20 bases between them. Per the germline V gene, CDR1 is MDHEN and CDR2 is SYDVKM. The CDR3 has 17 residues.

This clonotype appeared a few times. This sequence joins TRBV29-1 and TRBJ1-1; D is uncertain. Germline V gene lookup returns CDR1 SQVTM and CDR2 ANQGSEA. V lost 7 bases to trimming and J lost 3 bases, with 15 bases between them. The CDR3 consists of 13 residues. CDR3 region: CSGQKKTDTEAFF. The CDR3 DNA reads TGCAGCGGGCAGAAGAAAACAGACACTGAAGCTTTCTTT. Based on the CDR3 plus reference TRBV29-1 and TRBJ1-1, the full variable domain is SAVISQKPSRDICQRGTSLTIQCQVDSQVTMMFWYRQQPGQSLTLIATANQGSEATYESGFVIDKFPISRPNLTFSTLTVSNMSPEDSSIYLCSGQKKTDTEAFFGQGTRLTVV.

This clonotype was observed at least ten times. The chain recombines TRBV27 with TRBJ2-1; 11 nucleotides line up with TRBD2. Germline assignment: CDR1 MNHEY and CDR2 SMNVEV (reference sequence). The CDR3 is 17 amino acids. With 5 bases clipped from V and 9 bases from J, the junction kept 15 bases outside the gene matches. This CDR3 is CASSRTIAGGPNGEQFF. The CDR3 DNA is TGTGCCAGCAGTCGAACCATAGCGGGAGGGCCTAATGGTGAGCAGTTCTTC.

This clonotype has at least ten counts. CDR3 in DNA: TGTGCCACCAGTGCTTCAGGGTCCGAGCAGTACTTC. Protein: CATSASGSEQYF. The V and J genes are TRBV24-1 and TRBJ2-7; tentatively, D is TRBD1 (5 bases). Germline V lookup: CDR1 KGHDR, CDR2 SFDVKD. Trimming pared 5 bases from V and 6 bases from J, leaving 10 bases between. The CDR3 sequence is 12 residues long.

This clonotype was recorded many times. This rearrangement joins TRBV20-1 to TRBJ1-4; maybe TRBD1 (5 bases). The ends were cut back, 6 bases at V and 5 bases at J, with 16 bases in the middle. Germline V CDR1 and CDR2: DFQATT, SNEGSKA (reference sequence). The CDR3 loop spans 14 amino acids. CDR3 DNA: TGCAGTGCAGGCTGGGGGGACGGAAATGAAAAACTGTTTTTT. Protein: CSAGWGDGNEKLFF.

There are a few counts of this clonotype. The chain recombines TRBV12-3 or TRBV12-4 with TRBJ1-3, with 7 bases that match TRBD1. The CDR3 runs to 16 residues. V trimming: 5 bases; J trimming: 10 bases; junction bases outside the gene matches: 17. CDR3: CASSPTNRGGQGTIYF. The CDR3, as DNA: TGTGCCAGCAGTCCCACTAACAGGGGCGGCCAAGGGACCATATATTTT.

There are many counts of this clonotype. This rearrangement joins TRBV5-8 to TRBJ2-3; tentative D call: TRBD2 (5 bases). This CDR3 has 17 amino acids. Germline lookup yields CDR1 SGHTS and CDR2 YDEGEE. Deletions cut 3 bases from V and 2 bases from J, with 19 bases between. The CDR3 is CASSSITIAGNTDTQYF. CDR3 nucleotides: TGTGCCAGCAGCTCGATTACCATAGCCGGGAACACAGATACGCAGTATTTT.

This clonotype came up many times. The V call is TRBV5-1, the J call TRBJ1-1, with 9 bases that match TRBD1. The length of the CDR3 is 14 residues. Germline trimming cut 4 bases from V and 3 bases from J; bases unmatched to any gene: 4. CDR1 and CDR2 from the germline V gene are SGHRS and YFSETQ. The CDR3 region is CASSSRQGDTEAFF. In DNA, the CDR3 is TGCGCCAGCAGCAGCCGACAGGGGGACACTGAAGCTTTCTTT.

A remark on this clonotype: Since a much larger clone is just one base distant, this may be a read error. Here the CDR3 reads CASSSYGQSINQPQHF. The CDR3 coding sequence is TGTGCCAGCAGCTCCTATGGGCAGTCTATCAATCAGCCCCAGCATTTT. The chain combines TRBV7-9 with TRBJ1-5; no firm D call. CDR3 size: 16 residues. The V and J ends lost 4 bases and 3 bases respectively, with 16 bases between them. Germline CDR1 is SEHNR and CDR2 is FQNEAQ (reference sequence).

Notes on this clonotype: This may come from a read error, since a much larger clone is one base off. This sequence joins TRBV29-1 and TRBJ2-1; D ambiguous. CDR3 length: 13 amino acids. V was shortened by 2 bases and J by 1 base, with 6 bases between the two germline ends. CDR1 and CDR2 from the germline V gene are SQVTM and ANQGSEA. DNA for the CDR3: TGCAGCGTTGAATGGCAGTCCTACAATGAGCAGTTCTTC. Its translation is CSVEWQSYNEQFF.

Ten or more counts support this clonotype. This rearrangement joins TRBV6-6 to TRBJ2-7; D remains unclear. Germline V gene data show CDR1 as MNHNY and CDR2 as SVGAGI (reference sequence). With 0 bases removed from V and 5 bases from J, the gap between germline ends came to 5 bases. The CDR3 consists of 12 residues. For the CDR3, the DNA is TGTGCCAGCAGTTACTCACCAGACGAGCAGTACGTC. Translated: CASSYSPDEQYV.

This clonotype came up many times. The V and J genes are TRBV12-3 or TRBV12-4 and TRBJ2-6, with TRBD2 identical over 12 bases. Trimming cost V 6 bases and J 2 bases; bases outside gene matches: 8. The CDR3 has 18 residues. CDR3 in amino acids: CASSRRLAGVAGANVLTF. In DNA form, the CDR3 reads TGTGCCAGCAGCCGGCGACTAGCGGGAGTTGCTGGGGCCAACGTCCTGACTTTC.

The table lists this clonotype with many counts. The CDR3 sequence: CASSRGGRAGETQYF. As DNA, the CDR3 is TGTGCCAGCAGCCGCGGCGGGAGGGCCGGAGAGACCCAGTACTTC. The chain carries TRBV11-2 and TRBJ2-5; 9 nucleotides align to TRBD2. Trimming removed 5 bases from V and 4 bases from J; junction bases left unmatched: 8. CDR3 length: 15 amino acids. Germline CDR1 SGHAT, CDR2 FQNNGV.

This clonotype was picked up many times. This sequence joins TRBV24-1 and TRBJ2-7, with D perhaps assigned TRBD1 or TRBD2 (5 bases each). Germline V gene sequence: CDR1 KGHDR, CDR2 SFDVKD. Trimming took 3 bases from V and 6 from J, leaving 17 bases between them. The CDR3 length is 15 residues. The CDR3 bases are TGTGCCACCAGTGATCCCCGGGACCCCTCTTTCGAGCAGTACTTC. Translating it yields CATSDPRDPSFEQYF.

This clonotype appeared a few times. This sequence joins TRBV5-1 and TRBJ1-1; TRBD1 matches 8 bases. From germline, CDR1 is SGHRS and CDR2 YFSETQ. The V gene end was trimmed by 0 bases and the J gene end by 3 bases; junction bases not matched to a gene: 10. This CDR3 spans 17 amino acids. DNA for the CDR3: TGCGCCAGCAGCTTGGAGGCAGGGGGCACGGTTGACACTGAAGCTTTCTTT. This sequence encodes CASSLEAGGTVDTEAFF.

This clonotype was picked up many times. The V gene is TRBV27, the J gene TRBJ2-7; 11 bases align to TRBD1. V lost 5 bases to trimming and J lost 2 bases; unmatched junction nucleotides: 5. The CDR3 consists of 15 residues. Germline V CDR1 and CDR2: MNHEY, SMNVEV (reference sequence). This chain's CDR3 is CASSLPGQGAYEQYF. In DNA, the CDR3 is TGTGCCAGCAGTCTCCCGGGACAGGGGGCCTACGAGCAGTACTTC.

At least ten counts were recorded for this clonotype. The chain employs TRBV28 and TRBJ1-6; 8 bases match TRBD1. The CDR3 contains 16 residues. The ends lost 8 bases at V and 0 bases at J; junction bases unmatched: 6. The germline V gene has CDR1 MDHEN and CDR2 SYDVKM. The CDR3: CASHRTGSSYNSPLHF. CDR3 in DNA: TGTGCCAGCCATCGGACAGGGAGCTCCTATAATTCACCCCTCCACTTT.

This clonotype was seen repeatedly, ten times or more. The V gene is TRBV11-2, the J gene TRBJ2-1; TRBD2 matches at 11 bases. Germline V lookup: CDR1 SGHAT, CDR2 FQNNGV. V shed 6 bases and J 3 bases; nucleotides not matched to a gene: 7. The CDR3 runs to 16 residues. CDR3 coding DNA: TGTGCCAGCAGACAAACCGGGACTAGCGGCTACAATGAGCAGTTCTTC. Amino acids: CASRQTGTSGYNEQFF.

This clonotype was counted between two and nine times. The V call is TRBV4-3, the J call TRBJ2-3; D might be TRBD1 or TRBD2, each matching 6 bases. The CDR3 runs 14 residues. Germline V gene sequence: CDR1 LGHNA, CDR2 YSLEER. Between the trimmed V and J ends, which lost 6 bases and 4 bases, there was a span of 14 bases. CDR3 loop: CASRGAGPPDTQYF. The CDR3 nucleotides read TGCGCCAGCAGGGGGGCGGGACCCCCAGATACGCAGTATTTT.

This clonotype has a count of ten or more. CDR3 DNA: TGCAGTGCCCCTCTGGGGGCGCGGGAGACCCAGTACTTC. This encodes CSAPLGARETQYF. The chain recombines TRBV20-1 with TRBJ2-5; weak D call: TRBD1 (6 bases). The length of the CDR3 is 13 residues. Germline lookup yields CDR1 DFQATT and CDR2 SNEGSKA (reference sequence). The V end was cut by 6 bases, the J end by 5 bases, with 16 bases between.

This clonotype occurred many times. The rearrangement links TRBV4-3 to TRBJ1-6, with D maybe TRBD1 (6 bases). The CDR3 runs to 14 residues. Germline V lookup: CDR1 LGHNA, CDR2 YSLEER. Trimming stripped 0 bases from V and 13 bases from J, with 13 bases between. CDR3 sequence (DNA): TGCGCCAGCAGCCAAGATGGGATACAGGGTCCCCTCCACTTT. Translating it yields CASSQDGIQGPLHF.

The chain employs TRBV7-2 and TRBJ2-3, with D maybe TRBD2 (6 bases). The CDR3 runs 13 residues. The germline V and J ends were trimmed by 1 base and 9 bases, with 11 bases remaining between them. CDR1 and CDR2 (germline): SGHTA, FQGNSA. The CDR3, as DNA: TGTGCCAGCAGCTTAGGTGCACGGGGGACGCAGTATTTT. This translates into CASSLGARGTQYF.

This clonotype has a count of ten or more. The gene calls are TRBV10-1 and TRBJ1-1, with TRBD1 matching 10 bases. Losses at the gene ends were 4 bases for V and 4 bases for J; bases not matched to a gene: 6. Per germline, CDR1 WNHNN and CDR2 SYGVQD (reference sequence). The CDR3 consists of 15 residues. The CDR3 sequence is CASSGDGQGGTEAFF. As DNA, the CDR3 is TGCGCCAGCAGTGGCGACGGACAGGGGGGCACTGAAGCTTTCTTT.